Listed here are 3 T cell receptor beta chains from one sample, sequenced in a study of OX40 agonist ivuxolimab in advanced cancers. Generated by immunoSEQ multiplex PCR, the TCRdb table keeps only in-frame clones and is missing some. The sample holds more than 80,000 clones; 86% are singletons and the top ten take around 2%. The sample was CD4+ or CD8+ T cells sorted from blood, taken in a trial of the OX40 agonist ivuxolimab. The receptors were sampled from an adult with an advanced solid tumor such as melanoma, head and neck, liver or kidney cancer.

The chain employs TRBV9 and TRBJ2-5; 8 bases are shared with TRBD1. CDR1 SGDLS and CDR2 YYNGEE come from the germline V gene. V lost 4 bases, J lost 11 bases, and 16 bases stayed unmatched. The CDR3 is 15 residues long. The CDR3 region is CASSPQAQGAGEQYF. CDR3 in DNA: TGTGCCAGCAGCCCTCAGGCCCAGGGGGCAGGTGAGCAGTACTTC.

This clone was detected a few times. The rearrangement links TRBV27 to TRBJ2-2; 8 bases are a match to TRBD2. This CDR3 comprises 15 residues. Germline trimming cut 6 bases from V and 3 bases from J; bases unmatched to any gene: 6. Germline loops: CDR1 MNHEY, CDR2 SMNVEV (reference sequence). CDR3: CASSLGRAYTGELFF. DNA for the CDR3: TGTGCCAGCAGCCTCGGGAGGGCCTACACCGGGGAGCTGTTTTTT.

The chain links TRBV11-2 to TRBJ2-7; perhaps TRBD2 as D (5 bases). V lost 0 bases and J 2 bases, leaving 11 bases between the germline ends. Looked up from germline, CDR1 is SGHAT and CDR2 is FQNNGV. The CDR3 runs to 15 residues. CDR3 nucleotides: TGTGCCAGCAGCTTAGATGGAAGGGAGACCTACGAGCAGTACTTC. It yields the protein CASSLDGRETYEQYF.